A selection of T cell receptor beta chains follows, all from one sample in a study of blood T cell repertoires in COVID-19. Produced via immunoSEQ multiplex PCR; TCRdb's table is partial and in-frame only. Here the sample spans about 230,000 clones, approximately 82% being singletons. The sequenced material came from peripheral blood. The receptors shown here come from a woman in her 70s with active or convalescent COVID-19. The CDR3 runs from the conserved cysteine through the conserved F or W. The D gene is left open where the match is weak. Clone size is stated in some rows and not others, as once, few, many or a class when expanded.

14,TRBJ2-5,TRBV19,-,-,CASSQQSGQETQYF,TGTGCCAGTAGTCAACAGAGTGGCCAAGAGACCCAGTACTTC
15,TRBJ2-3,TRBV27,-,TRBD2,CASSRRTSAADTQYF,TGTGCCAGCAGCCGGAGGACTAGCGCTGCAGATACGCAGTATTTT
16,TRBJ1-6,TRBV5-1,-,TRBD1,CASSGGTGSYNSPLHF,TGCGCCAGCAGCGGGGGGACAGGCTCCTATAATTCACCCCTCCACTTT
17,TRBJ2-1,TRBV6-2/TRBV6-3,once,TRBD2,CASSYSGLAGSYNEQFF,TGTGCCAGCAGTTACTCGGGACTAGCGGGATCCTACAATGAGCAGTTCTTC
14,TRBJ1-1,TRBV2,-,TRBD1,CASSLTGSWAEAFF,TGTGCCAGCAGTCTGACAGGGTCTTGGGCGGAAGCTTTCTTT
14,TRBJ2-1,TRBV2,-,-,CASSDLASRNEQFF,TGTGCCAGCAGTGACCTAGCGAGTAGGAATGAGCAGTTCTTC
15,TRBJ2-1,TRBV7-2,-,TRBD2,CASSLQRGSYNEQFF,TGTGCCAGCAGCTTACAGCGGGGGAGCTACAATGAGCAGTTCTTC
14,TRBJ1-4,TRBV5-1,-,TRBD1,CASSRGQGDEKLFF,TGCGCCAGCAGCCGTGGACAGGGGGACGAAAAACTGTTTTTT
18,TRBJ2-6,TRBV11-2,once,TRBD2,CASSPGTSGVLGANVLTF,TGTGCCAGCAGCCCTGGGACTAGCGGGGTCCTCGGGGCCAACGTCCTGACTTTC
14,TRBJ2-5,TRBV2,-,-,CASRTGSVQETQYF,TGTGCCAGCCGCACCGGGAGCGTCCAAGAGACCCAGTACTTC
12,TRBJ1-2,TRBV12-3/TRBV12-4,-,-,CASTVWGGGYTF,TGTGCCAGCACTGTCTGGGGGGGTGGCTACACCTTC
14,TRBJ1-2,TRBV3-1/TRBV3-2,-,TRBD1,CASSQTGKTGGYTF,TGTGCCAGCAGCCAAACAGGGAAGACAGGGGGCTACACCTTC
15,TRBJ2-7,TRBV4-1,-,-,CASSPMLASSYEQYF,TGCGCCAGCAGCCCTATGCTAGCGTCCTCCTACGAGCAGTACTTC
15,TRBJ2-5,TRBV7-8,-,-,CASSLVGGSWETQYF,TGTGCCAGCAGCTTAGTGGGGGGTAGCTGGGAGACCCAGTACTTC
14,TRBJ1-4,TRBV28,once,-,CASSLDRTNEKLFF,TGTGCCAGCAGTTTAGACAGAACTAATGAAAAACTGTTTTTT
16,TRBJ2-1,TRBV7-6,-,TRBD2,CASSGPLAASYNEQFF,TGTGCCAGCAGCGGACCTCTAGCGGCCTCCTACAATGAGCAGTTCTTC
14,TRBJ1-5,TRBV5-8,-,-,CASRRDLGGQPQHF,TGTGCCAGCAGGAGGGACTTGGGGGGTCAGCCCCAGCATTTT
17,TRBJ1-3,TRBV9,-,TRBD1,CASSGQGLGPFGNTIYF,TGTGCCAGCAGCGGACAGGGGCTTGGCCCGTTCGGAAACACCATATATTTT
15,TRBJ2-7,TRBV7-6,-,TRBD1,CASSKRGQGAVEQYF,TGTGCCAGCAGCAAGAGGGGACAGGGGGCGGTCGAGCAGTACTTC
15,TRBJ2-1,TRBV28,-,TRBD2,CASSLVSGRSGEQFF,TGTGCCAGCAGTTTGGTTAGCGGGAGATCAGGTGAGCAGTTCTTC
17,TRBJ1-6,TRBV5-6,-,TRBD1,CASSLDRGGSYNSPLHF,TGTGCCAGCAGCTTGGACAGGGGAGGCTCCTATAATTCACCCCTCCACTTT
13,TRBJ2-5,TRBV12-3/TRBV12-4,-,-,CASSPGGGETQYF,TGTGCCAGCAGCCCCGGCGGCGGGGAGACCCAGTACTTC
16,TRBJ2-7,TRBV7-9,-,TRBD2,CASSLESGGDGYEQYF,TGTGCCAGCAGCTTAGAGTCTGGGGGGGACGGCTACGAGCAGTACTTC
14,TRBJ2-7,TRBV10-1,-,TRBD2,CASSTAGVPYEQYF,TGCGCCAGCAGTACAGCGGGAGTCCCCTACGAGCAGTACTTC
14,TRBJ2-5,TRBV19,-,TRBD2,CASRDGGVQETQYF,TGTGCCAGTAGGGATGGGGGGGTCCAAGAGACCCAGTACTTC
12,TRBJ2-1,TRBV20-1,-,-,CSASWTYNEQFF,TGCAGTGCTAGTTGGACTTACAATGAGCAGTTCTTC